Presented here are 14 T cell receptor beta chains from one specimen sequenced in a study of response to subunit inactivated influenza vaccine. From the RT-PCR reads, TCRdb called clonotypes with MiXCR, one entry per CDR3 protein. The table has about 540,000 distinct CDR3 sequences, 12% to 15% seen once; the top ten hold over 8.5%. Sequencing was performed on PBMCs from blood, taken approximately 12 days after vaccination. The receptors here all came from a man between 45 and 60 years old who received an inactivated influenza vaccine.

V gene TRBV5-1 combines with J gene TRBJ1-2; 7 nucleotides agree with TRBD1. The CDR3 spans 16 residues. Trimming at V came to 4 bases and at J to 4 bases, leaving 13 bases not matched to a gene. The germline gives CDR1 SGHRS, CDR2 YFSETQ. CDR3 DNA sequence: TGCGCCAGCAGCCCGGGACAGACCCTCTCGGGCTATGGCTACACCTTC. It codes for CASSPGQTLSGYGYTF.

This clonotype was seen only a few times. This chain uses TRBV7-9 with TRBJ2-3; D ambiguous. This CDR3 region has 16 residues. CDR1 and CDR2 from the germline V gene are SEHNR and FQNEAQ (reference sequence). V was shortened by 3 bases and J by 6 bases, with 19 bases between the two germline ends. CDR3 sequence: CASSFPAGFVRDTQYF. CDR3 nucleotide sequence: TGTGCCAGCAGCTTCCCGGCAGGTTTTGTACGGGATACGCAGTATTTT.

There are a few counts of this clonotype. The chain carries TRBV28 and TRBJ2-7; D call uncertain. This CDR3 region has 15 residues. The germline V gene has CDR1 MDHEN and CDR2 SYDVKM. V gave up 3 bases and J gave up 3 bases, with 15 bases separating them. The CDR3 DNA reads as TGTGCCAGCAGTTTGGCCTTTGCCAGGCGCTACGAGCAGTACTTC. Translating gives CASSLAFARRYEQYF.

This chain uses TRBV2 with TRBJ2-3; tentative D call: TRBD2 (6 bases). This CDR3 spans 15 amino acids. V was clipped by 8 bases and J by 2 bases, with 17 bases between them. CDR1 SNHLY and CDR2 FYNNEI come from the germline V gene. This chain's CDR3 is CASHQAGTFTDTQYF. The CDR3 DNA reads TGTGCCAGCCACCAAGCCGGGACTTTCACAGATACGCAGTATTTT.

This clonotype was counted ten times or more. The rearrangement joins TRBV4-2 to TRBJ2-7; 8 nucleotides line up with TRBD1. Trimming removed 0 bases from V and 6 bases from J; junction bases left unmatched: 13. The CDR3 is 17 residues long. CDR1 is LGHNA and CDR2 is YNFKEQ in the germline V gene. Here the CDR3 DNA reads TGTGCCAGCAGCCAAGAACTCCCGGGGACAGGCCTCTCCGAGCAGTACTTC. It translates to CASSQELPGTGLSEQYF.

The CDR3 is CASSGTSGSTEQFF. CDR3 bases: TGTGCCAGTAGTGGTACTAGCGGGTCCACGGAGCAGTTCTTC. The chain couples TRBV19 to TRBJ2-1; 9 nucleotides line up with TRBD2. Germline trimming cut 5 bases from V and 10 bases from J; bases unmatched to any gene: 9. The length of the CDR3 is 14 residues. CDR1 is LNHDA and CDR2 is SQIVND in the germline V gene (reference sequence).

The V call is TRBV7-2, the J call TRBJ2-7; D tentatively fits TRBD1 or TRBD2 (5 bases each). The CDR3 runs to 14 residues. V lost 0 bases, J lost 6 bases, and 12 bases lay in between. CDR1 SGHTA and CDR2 FQGNSA come from the germline V gene. The CDR3 sequence: CASSLASQGPEQYF. CDR3 coding DNA: TGTGCCAGCAGCTTAGCGTCGCAGGGACCCGAGCAGTACTTC.

This chain joins TRBV12-3 or TRBV12-4 and TRBJ2-1; TRBD2 might be the D (6 bases). V lost 5 bases and J lost 3, with 11 bases in between. This CDR3 is built from 14 residues. For the CDR3, the DNA is TGTGCCAGCAGTCACCGGGACTTCTACAATGAGCAGTTCTTC. This encodes CASSHRDFYNEQFF.

The chain is built from TRBV7-9 and TRBJ2-1; unclear D gene. Trimming pared 5 bases from V and 4 bases from J, leaving 18 bases between. Germline lookup yields CDR1 SEHNR and CDR2 FQNEAQ (reference sequence). The CDR3 runs 16 residues. CDR3 protein: CASSAMGSIKYNEQFF. CDR3 DNA sequence: TGTGCCAGCAGCGCCATGGGTAGCATAAAATACAATGAGCAGTTCTTC.

The rearrangement joins TRBV30 to TRBJ2-1; TRBD2 aligns across 7 bases. The germline V gene has CDR1 GTSNPN and CDR2 SVGIG (reference sequence). The CDR3 is 13 residues long. Trimming cost V 3 bases and J 6 bases; bases outside gene matches: 5. In DNA form, the CDR3 reads TGTGCCTGGAGGTCGACTAGCCCCAATGAGCAGTTCTTC. Protein: CAWRSTSPNEQFF.

The chain couples TRBV19 to TRBJ2-7; D perhaps matches TRBD1 (6 bases). The germline gives CDR1 LNHDA, CDR2 SQIVND (reference sequence). The CDR3 loop spans 15 amino acids. Trimming took off 3 bases at V and 0 bases at J, with 12 bases between the two ends. The CDR3 region is CASSMIADSSYEQYF. The CDR3 coding sequence is TGTGCCAGTAGTATGATTGCGGACAGCTCCTACGAGCAGTACTTC.

The CDR3 DNA reads TGCGCCAGCAGCTCCTCCGGGGGGCTCCAAGAGACCCAGTACTTC. This encodes CASSSSGGLQETQYF. V gene TRBV5-1 combines with J gene TRBJ2-5; perhaps TRBD2 as D (7 bases). V was pared by 3 bases and J by 1 base, with 13 bases between. The germline CDR1 and CDR2 sequences are SGHRS and YFSETQ. This CDR3 is built from 15 residues.

The genes are TRBV3-1 and TRBJ1-2; D may be TRBD1 (5 bases). The germline CDR1 and CDR2 sequences are LGHDT and YNNKEL (reference sequence). The CDR3 is made up of 14 amino acids. V lost 4 bases, J lost 7 bases, and 16 bases lay in between. DNA for the CDR3: TGTGCCAGCAGCCCGGGACCGGGTGGAGGTGGCTACACCTTC. This gives the protein CASSPGPGGGGYTF.

In this sample, this clonotype turned up a few times. The V call is TRBV4-3, the J call TRBJ1-2; TRBD1 is a possible D gene (5 bases). The CDR3 spans 15 residues. Trimming shortened V by 1 base and J by 2 bases, and 11 bases separated the two germline ends. Germline V gives CDR1 LGHNA, CDR2 YSLEER. The CDR3 reads CASSQGRGINYGYTF. DNA for the CDR3: TGCGCCAGCAGCCAAGGTCGGGGGATCAACTATGGCTACACCTTC.